The sample holds one count of the clone carrying this T cell receptor beta chain. The CDR3 contains 11 residues. The ends were cut back, 7 bases at V and 3 bases at J, with 7 bases in the middle. Germline CDR1 reads MNHNS; CDR2 reads SASEGT. The method was immunoSEQ multiplex PCR; TCRdb's version includes in-frame clones alone and lacks a portion of them. The repertoire holds approximately 74,000 clones, approximately 90% seen once, with around 6.1% in the top ten. The data stem from a study of OX40 agonist ivuxolimab in advanced cancers. The receptor comes from an adult with an advanced solid tumor such as melanoma, head and neck, liver or kidney cancer. V gene TRBV6-1 combines with J gene TRBJ2-7; D is undetermined. The material sequenced was CD4+ or CD8+ T cells sorted from blood, taken in a trial of the OX40 agonist ivuxolimab. CDR3 DNA: TGTGCCAGCACTGAGGACTACGAGCAGTACTTC. Translating gives CASTEDYEQYF.